One sample yielded the 6 T cell receptor beta chains listed below, sequenced in a study of vaccination and CD4 T cells after COVID-19. Sequencing of cultured CD4+ T cell DNA used the Oncomine TCR Beta short-read assay. TCRdb used MiXCR to reprocess the PCR reads, holding one entry per CDR3 protein. The sample yields 15,000 to 20,000 distinct CDR3 sequences, about 54% seen once. The treatment here: roughly nine-day PBMC culture with coronavirus spike peptide pools or control peptides (ViraFEST assay). Which antigens these TCRs recognize remains unknown. Source material: CD4+ T cells from blood, cultured in vitro. The receptors shown here come from a human donor who had recovered from COVID-19.

This clonotype was detected only once. V gene TRBV4-3 combines with J gene TRBJ2-5; D is unclear. Trimming stripped 0 bases from V and 9 bases from J, with 14 bases between. CDR3 length: 14 amino acids. CDR1 is LGHNA, CDR2 YSLEER, per germline. The CDR3 reads CASSQDLVARPQYF. The CDR3 region has the DNA TGCGCCAGCAGCCAAGATCTGGTAGCTCGGCCCCAGTACTTC.

This chain connects TRBV2 to TRBJ1-2, with D maybe TRBD1 (5 bases). V lost 4 bases and J lost 4, with 10 bases in between. CDR3 size: 13 residues. Per germline, CDR1 SNHLY and CDR2 FYNNEI. The DNA of the CDR3 is TGTGCCAGCAGTGGGGACGGCACCTATGGCTACACCTTC. This translates into CASSGDGTYGYTF.

This clonotype was seen more than once but under ten times. The genes are TRBV15 and TRBJ2-5; D may be TRBD1 (6 bases). Per germline, CDR1 LNHNV and CDR2 YYDKDF (reference sequence). The germline V and J ends were trimmed by 3 bases and 5 bases, with 25 bases remaining between them. There are 18 residues in the CDR3. In DNA, the CDR3 is TGTGCCACCAGCAGGACGGGGCGGTTTGGGGGCGAAATGGAGACCCAGTACTTC. Translated: CATSRTGRFGGEMETQYF.

The CDR3, as DNA: TGTGCCAGTAGTATGTTTAGCGGATTTACAGCTTTCTTT. Its translation: CASSMFSGFTAFF. The chain employs TRBV19 and TRBJ1-1, with D hard to call. CDR3 length: 13 residues. V gave up 3 bases and J gave up 10 bases, with 15 bases separating them. Germline V gene data show CDR1 as LNHDA and CDR2 as SQIVND (reference sequence).

The rearrangement links TRBV10-3 to TRBJ1-5, with 9 bases that match TRBD1. This CDR3 is built from 17 residues. V shed 0 bases and J 3 bases; nucleotides not matched to a gene: 6. Germline V gene sequence: CDR1 ENHRY, CDR2 SYGVKD. The CDR3 bases are TGTGCCATCAGTGAGTCTAGGACAGGGGTCGACAATCAGCCCCAGCATTTT. Translated, it gives CAISESRTGVDNQPQHF.

The CDR3 is CASSVADTDTQYF. For the CDR3, the DNA is TGTGCCAGCAGCGTAGCGGACACAGATACGCAGTATTTT. V and J are TRBV9 and TRBJ2-3, with D unclear. The germline CDR1 and CDR2 sequences are SGDLS and YYNGEE. V was cut by 0 bases and J by 2 bases, with 4 bases left in between. The CDR3 totals 13 residues.